This T cell receptor (beta chain) originates from a study of cytomegalovirus exposure and HLA in healthy donors. A word on this clone: Its antigen is unknown. Within the sample, other DNA sequences also encode this same CDR3.

Whole-study results and caveats: When analyzed later, a missense DCLRE1C variant was found to be linked to TCR beta V- and J-gene trimming. Previously analyzed data showed that most TCR beta V segments were productive at a frequency of about 90% or about 30%.

Primers for the PCR totalled 60 Vbeta and 13 Jbeta. Sequenced by immunoSEQ multiplex PCR; TCRdb stores in-frame clones only, minus some. The sample includes roughly 160,000 clones, around 73% of them seen just once. The donors (healthy individuals) were bone marrow donors. The CDR3 is made up of 14 amino acids. V gave up 4 bases and J gave up 1 base; unmatched junction bases: 3. Per the germline V gene, CDR1 is SGHRS and CDR2 is YFSETQ. This sequence was found in a young woman in good health and CMV-seropositive. The sequenced material came from PBMCs. The rearrangement joins TRBV5-1 to TRBJ2-3, with 7 bases fitting TRBD2. In DNA, the CDR3 is TGCGCCAGCAGCCTGGGGGGGGGCACAGATACGCAGTATTTT. Encoded protein: CASSLGGGTDTQYF.